The 8 T cell receptor beta chains listed next were all sequenced from one sample in a study. In TCRdb, the 5' RACE reads were re-called with MiXCR into one record per CDR3 protein. The sample consists of 25,000 to 35,000 distinct CDR3 sequences, approximately 25% of them appearing once. What was sequenced was memory CD4+ T cells sorted from blood. As for subset: memory CD4+ T cells, CD4+CD45RO+CD25-. Receptors originate from a female donor with breast cancer.

This chain joins TRBV11-3 and TRBJ2-5; D is unresolved. Germline V gene lookup returns CDR1 SGHNT and CDR2 YENEEA. V was clipped by 1 base and J by 2 bases, with 8 bases between them. The CDR3 is 14 amino acids. As DNA, the CDR3 is TGTGCCAGCAGCTTAGGCACAGCTCAAGAGACCCAGTACTTC. This sequence encodes CASSLGTAQETQYF.

This chain links TRBV20-1 with TRBJ2-7; 11 bases are shared with TRBD2. The length of the CDR3 is 16 residues. The V gene's germline CDR1 is DFQATT and CDR2 SNEGSKA (reference sequence). The J segment lost 2 bases and the V segment lost 1 base, leaving 7 bases of the junction unmatched. CDR3 sequence: CSARALLAGDTYEQYF. The CDR3 DNA follows: TGCAGTGCTAGAGCCCTACTAGCGGGGGATACCTACGAGCAGTACTTC.

The chain is built from TRBV2 and TRBJ2-2, with a possible D match to TRBD2 (5 bases). Trimming left V 4 bases short and J 8 bases short, with 5 bases between. This CDR3 has 11 residues. Germline CDR1 is SNHLY and CDR2 is FYNNEI. As DNA, the CDR3 is TGTGCCAGCAGTGGACTAGGGGAGCTGTTTTTT. Protein: CASSGLGELFF.

This clonotype was recorded at least ten times. The chain is built from TRBV12-3 or TRBV12-4 and TRBJ2-3, with TRBD2 matching over 10 bases. This CDR3 spans 16 amino acids. V trimming: 7 bases; J trimming: 5 bases; junction bases outside the gene matches: 12. CDR3 residues: CASTPPGLALGDTQYF. The CDR3 DNA follows: TGTGCCAGCACTCCACCGGGACTAGCGTTGGGAGATACGCAGTATTTT.

This clonotype was detected ten times or more. The V gene is TRBV3-1, the J gene TRBJ2-1; no clear D. Germline CDR1 reads LGHDT; CDR2 reads YNNKEL (reference sequence). This CDR3 has 12 residues. Between the trimmed V and J ends, which lost 2 bases and 8 bases, there was a span of 7 bases. This CDR3 is CASSQLWDEQFF. In nucleotides, the CDR3 is TGTGCCAGCAGCCAACTTTGGGATGAGCAGTTCTTC.

This chain links TRBV4-2 with TRBJ2-6, with D uncertain. V was shortened by 1 base and J by 2 bases, with 6 bases between the two germline ends. The CDR3 is 15 amino acids. Germline-derived CDR1 and CDR2 are LGHNA and YNFKEQ. For the CDR3, the DNA is TGTGCCAGCAGCCAAGGGCTAACTGGGGCCAACGTCCTGACTTTC. Protein product: CASSQGLTGANVLTF.

The rearrangement uses TRBV20-1 and TRBJ2-7; D not resolved. Trimming took 6 bases from V and 3 from J, leaving 15 bases between them. The CDR3 has 13 residues. Germline lookup yields CDR1 DFQATT and CDR2 SNEGSKA (reference sequence). CDR3 DNA: TGCAGTGCAACGTCCGAGGCAAACTACGAGCAGTACTTC. This translates into CSATSEANYEQYF.

This clonotype has at least ten counts. The rearrangement uses TRBV7-3 and TRBJ2-1, with 9 positions matching TRBD1. The CDR3 is made up of 15 amino acids. Germline V CDR1 and CDR2: SGHTA, FQGTGA. With 2 bases clipped from V and 5 bases from J, the junction kept 4 bases outside the gene matches. The CDR3 sequence: CASSLGTGPNNEQFF. The DNA for the CDR3 is TGTGCCAGCAGCTTAGGGACAGGGCCGAACAATGAGCAGTTCTTC. The full variable domain, in which reference TRBV7-3 and TRBJ2-1 provide the parts outside the CDR3, is GAGVSQTPSNKVTEKGKYVELRCDPISGHTALYWYRQSLGQGPEFLIYFQGTGAADDSGLPNDRFFAVRPEGSVSTLKIQRTERGDSAVYLCASSLGTGPNNEQFFGPGTRLTVL.